This entry lists 19 T cell receptor beta chains sequenced from one sample in a study of blood T cell repertoires in COVID-19. Using immunoSEQ multiplex PCR, the repertoire was profiled, and TCRdb retains in-frame clones only, with some absent. The sample has 150,000 to 200,000 clones, approximately 87% seen once. Input material: peripheral blood. The receptors were sampled from a woman aged 60 to 75 with COVID-19, enrolled during active disease.

There are a few counts of this clone. The sample contains more than one DNA sequence encoding this CDR3. The V and J genes are TRBV28 and TRBJ2-7; D unclear. V shed 5 bases and J shed 3 bases, with 11 bases lying between them. There are 13 residues in the CDR3. CDR1 and CDR2 from the germline V gene are MDHEN and SYDVKM. The CDR3 coding sequence is TGTGCCAGCAGTCTCCCCCCGGGCTACGAGCAGTACTTC. As protein: CASSLPPGYEQYF.

The rearrangement links TRBV6-2 or TRBV6-3 to TRBJ1-1; the match to TRBD1 covers 7 bases. Germline V gives CDR1 MNHEY, CDR2 SVGEGT. The CDR3 consists of 14 residues. J was trimmed by 8 bases and V by 3 bases; bases with no gene match: 9. DNA of the CDR3: TGTGCCAGCAGTTATCCCCGGGACAGCCGCGAAGCTTTCTTT. Translating gives CASSYPRDSREAFF.

In the case of this clone: One end of the junction fails to match germline, which may point to a read error. V gene TRBV6-1 combines with J gene TRBJ2-7, with D possibly matching TRBD2 (5 bases). CDR1 is MNHNS and CDR2 is SASEGT in the germline V gene. This CDR3 has 13 amino acids. The CDR3 loop is CASSEAPGRQSGF. CDR3 sequence (DNA): TGTGCCAGCAGTGAAGCCCCCGGTCGCCAAAGCGGCTTC.

The V and J genes are TRBV18 and TRBJ2-1; D is unresolved. V was clipped by 4 bases and J by 4 bases, with 11 bases between them. Germline V CDR1 and CDR2: KGHSH, LQKENI. The CDR3 runs 14 residues. CDR3 residues: CASSRGVRYNEQFF. CDR3 coding DNA: TGTGCCAGCTCACGAGGAGTACGATACAATGAGCAGTTCTTC.

V gene TRBV24-1 combines with J gene TRBJ2-6; D call uncertain. Germline V gene sequence: CDR1 KGHDR, CDR2 SFDVKD. V lost 1 base, J lost 4 bases, and 4 bases lay in between. The CDR3 loop spans 14 amino acids. As DNA, the CDR3 is TGTGCCACCAGTGATTTCCAGGGGGCCAACGTCCTGACTTTC. Protein product: CATSDFQGANVLTF.

The chain couples TRBV7-9 to TRBJ2-7, with D possibly TRBD1 on 6 matching bases. CDR3 length: 13 amino acids. V shed 6 bases and J shed 2 bases, with 11 bases lying between them. The germline V gene has CDR1 SEHNR and CDR2 FQNEAQ (reference sequence). The CDR3 spells CASRPTGTYEQYF. As DNA, the CDR3 is TGTGCCAGCAGGCCGACAGGCACCTACGAGCAGTACTTC.

This clone was observed a few times. The V gene is TRBV3-1 (or the pseudogene TRBV3-2), the J gene TRBJ1-4; D remains ambiguous. Trimming stripped 0 bases from V and 6 bases from J, with 11 bases between. CDR3 length equals 15 residues. Germline CDR1 and CDR2: LGHDT and YNNKEL (reference sequence). CDR3 residues: CASSQEMVRHEKLFF. The CDR3 bases are TGTGCCAGCAGCCAAGAGATGGTCAGGCATGAAAAACTGTTTTTT.

The chain employs TRBV7-2 and TRBJ2-5; 9 bases are a match to TRBD2. The length of the CDR3 is 14 residues. Trimming took 5 bases from V and 3 from J; bases not matched to a gene: 4. Looked up from germline, CDR1 is SGHTA and CDR2 is FQGNSA. The CDR3 is CASSRSSGKETQYF. CDR3 DNA: TGTGCCAGCAGCCGTTCTAGCGGGAAAGAGACCCAGTACTTC.

This clone was observed a single time. This chain uses TRBV6-2 or TRBV6-3 with TRBJ1-1; possibly TRBD1 for D (5 bases). The germline V and J ends were trimmed by 6 bases and 0 bases, with 14 bases remaining between them. CDR1 and CDR2 from the germline V gene are MNHEY and SVGEGT. The CDR3 spans 15 residues. CDR3 in DNA: TGTGCCAGCAGCTATGGGGGGTCGTTGAACACTGAAGCTTTCTTT. It encodes CASSYGGSLNTEAFF.

In regard to this clone: At the DNA level, this CDR3 is encoded by other sequences in the same sample as well. The rearrangement links TRBV19 to TRBJ1-1, with D uncertain. Trimming shortened V by 3 bases and J by 1 base, and 6 bases separated the two germline ends. The germline V gene encodes CDR1 LNHDA and CDR2 SQIVND (reference sequence). This CDR3 has 13 residues. The CDR3 sequence: CASSIGENTEAFF. For the CDR3, the DNA is TGTGCCAGTAGTATCGGAGAGAACACTGAAGCTTTCTTT.

The chain joins TRBV5-5 to TRBJ1-6, with D unclear. This CDR3 has 16 amino acids. Trimming took off 4 bases at V and 5 bases at J, with 16 bases between the two ends. CDR1 SGHKS and CDR2 YYEKEE come from the germline V gene (reference sequence). CDR3 bases: TGTGCCAGCAGCCCCCCCTACGGGGATAATAATTCACCCCTCCACTTT. As protein: CASSPPYGDNNSPLHF.

The rearrangement links TRBV12-3 or TRBV12-4 to TRBJ1-1; 8 bases match TRBD1. J was trimmed by 6 bases and V by 1 base; bases with no gene match: 1. The CDR3 consists of 13 residues. The CDR3, as DNA: TGTGCCAGCAGTTTAGTACAGGGGGCTGAAGCTTTCTTT. Its translation is CASSLVQGAEAFF.

The chain employs TRBV28 and TRBJ1-3; D is perhaps TRBD1 (6 bases). V lost 3 bases to trimming and J lost 0 bases, with 9 bases between them. The germline gives CDR1 MDHEN, CDR2 SYDVKM. This CDR3 contains 15 residues. DNA of the CDR3: TGTGCCAGCAGTTTCGGACAGTTCTCTGGAAACACCATATATTTT. It translates to CASSFGQFSGNTIYF.

CDR3 DNA: TGTGCCAGCAGCGACCGGAGTGCCTACGAGCAGTACTTC. Its translation: CASSDRSAYEQYF. The chain recombines TRBV27 with TRBJ2-7; D gene unclear. V was cut by 6 bases and J by 2 bases, with 11 bases left in between. The CDR3 sequence is 13 residues long. Germline V gives CDR1 MNHEY, CDR2 SMNVEV (reference sequence).

V gene TRBV4-3 combines with J gene TRBJ2-7; 7 bases map to TRBD1. CDR3 length: 13 residues. The germline V gene has CDR1 LGHNA and CDR2 YSLEER. V was clipped by 5 bases and J by 1 base; unmatched bases: 2. The CDR3 protein is CASSGTESYEQYF. The CDR3 coding sequence is TGCGCCAGCAGCGGGACAGAGTCCTACGAGCAGTACTTC.

The chain uses TRBV28 and TRBJ2-7; no reliable D call. The CDR3 totals 10 residues. Trimming stripped 5 bases from V and 6 bases from J, with 5 bases between. Germline V lookup: CDR1 MDHEN, CDR2 SYDVKM. The CDR3 protein is CASSNFEQYF. The CDR3 DNA reads TGTGCCAGCAGTAACTTCGAGCAGTACTTC.

The V call is TRBV12-2, the J call TRBJ2-5; the DNA was not compared with TRBD2, the D call given in the table. TRBV12-2 is an annotated pseudogene. The CDR3 runs 15 residues. The CDR3 sequence: CASRPQRERGETQYF. In DNA, the CDR3 is TGTGCAAGTCGCCCCCAGCGGGAGAGGGGAGAGACCCAGTACTTC.

V gene TRBV27 combines with J gene TRBJ2-2; 8 bases line up with TRBD1. This CDR3 spans 15 amino acids. Germline values: CDR1 MNHEY, CDR2 SMNVEV (reference sequence). Trimming removed 6 bases from V and 6 bases from J; junction bases left unmatched: 9. The CDR3: CASSLQGVGSGELFF. The DNA of the CDR3 is TGTGCCAGCAGCTTACAGGGGGTAGGTTCCGGGGAGCTGTTTTTT.

This clone was observed a handful of times. The chain is built from TRBV7-9 and TRBJ2-7; possibly TRBD2 for D (6 bases). The CDR3 spans 13 residues. The ends were cut back, 5 bases at V and 2 bases at J, with 10 bases in the middle. The germline CDR1 and CDR2 sequences are SEHNR and FQNEAQ (reference sequence). The chain's CDR3 is CASSRDSTYEQYF. DNA for the CDR3: TGTGCCAGCAGCAGGGACTCGACCTACGAGCAGTACTTC.